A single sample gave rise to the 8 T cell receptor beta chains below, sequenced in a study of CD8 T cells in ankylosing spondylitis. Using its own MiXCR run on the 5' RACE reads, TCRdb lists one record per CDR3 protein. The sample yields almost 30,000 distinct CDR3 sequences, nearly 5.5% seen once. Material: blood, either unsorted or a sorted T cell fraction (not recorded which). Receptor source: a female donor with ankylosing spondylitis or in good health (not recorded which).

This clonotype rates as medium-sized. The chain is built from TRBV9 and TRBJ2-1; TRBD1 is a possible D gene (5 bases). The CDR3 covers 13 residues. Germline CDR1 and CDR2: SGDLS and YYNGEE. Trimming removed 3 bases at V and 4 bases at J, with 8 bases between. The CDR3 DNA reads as TGTGCCAGCAGCGGACGACAGTACAATGAGCAGTTCTTC. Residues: CASSGRQYNEQFF.

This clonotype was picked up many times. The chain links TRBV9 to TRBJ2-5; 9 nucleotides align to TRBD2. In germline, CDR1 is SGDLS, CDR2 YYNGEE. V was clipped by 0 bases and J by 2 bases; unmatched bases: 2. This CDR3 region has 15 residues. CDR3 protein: CASSVAAGGQETQYF. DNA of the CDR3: TGTGCCAGCAGCGTAGCGGCGGGGGGGCAAGAGACCCAGTACTTC.

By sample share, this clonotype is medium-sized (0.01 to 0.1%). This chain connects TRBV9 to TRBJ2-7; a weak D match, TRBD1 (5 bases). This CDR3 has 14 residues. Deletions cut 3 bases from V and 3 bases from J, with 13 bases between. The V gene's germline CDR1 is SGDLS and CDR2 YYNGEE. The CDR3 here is CASSGRVGDYEQYF. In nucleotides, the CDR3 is TGTGCCAGCAGCGGCAGGGTTGGGGACTACGAGCAGTACTTC.

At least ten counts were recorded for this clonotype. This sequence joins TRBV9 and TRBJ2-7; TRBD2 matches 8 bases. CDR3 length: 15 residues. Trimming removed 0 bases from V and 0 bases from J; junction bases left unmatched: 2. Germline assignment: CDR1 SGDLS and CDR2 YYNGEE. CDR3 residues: CASSVEGTSSYEQYF. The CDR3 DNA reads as TGTGCCAGCAGCGTAGAAGGGACTAGCTCCTACGAGCAGTACTTC.

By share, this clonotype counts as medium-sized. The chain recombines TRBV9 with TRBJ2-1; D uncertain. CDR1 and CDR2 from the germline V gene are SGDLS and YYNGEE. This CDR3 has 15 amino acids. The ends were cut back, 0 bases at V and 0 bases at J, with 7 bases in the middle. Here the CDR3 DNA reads TGTGCCAGCAGCGTAGAACCCAACTCCTACAATGAGCAGTTCTTC. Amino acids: CASSVEPNSYNEQFF.

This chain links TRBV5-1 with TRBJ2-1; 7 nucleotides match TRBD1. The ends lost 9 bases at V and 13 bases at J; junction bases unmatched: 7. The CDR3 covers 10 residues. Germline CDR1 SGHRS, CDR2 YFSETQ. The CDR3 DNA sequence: TGCGCCACCCTTGGGACAGCTCAGTTCTTC. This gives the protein CATLGTAQFF.

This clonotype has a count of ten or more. The CDR3 region has the DNA TGTGCCAGCAGCTCCCGGGGGGATGAGCAGTTCTTC. Translated: CASSSRGDEQFF. The rearrangement joins TRBV9 to TRBJ2-1; 7 bases line up with TRBD2. V lost 4 bases and J lost 8; bases outside the gene matches: 3. This CDR3 spans 12 amino acids. Per the germline V gene, CDR1 is SGDLS and CDR2 is YYNGEE.

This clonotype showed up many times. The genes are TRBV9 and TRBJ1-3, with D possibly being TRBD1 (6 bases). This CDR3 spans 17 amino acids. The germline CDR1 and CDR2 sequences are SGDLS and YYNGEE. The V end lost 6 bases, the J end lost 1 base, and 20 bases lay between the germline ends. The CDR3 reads CASTERGDNLSGNTIYF. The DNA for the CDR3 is TGTGCCAGCACGGAGCGCGGGGACAACCTATCTGGAAACACCATATATTTT.